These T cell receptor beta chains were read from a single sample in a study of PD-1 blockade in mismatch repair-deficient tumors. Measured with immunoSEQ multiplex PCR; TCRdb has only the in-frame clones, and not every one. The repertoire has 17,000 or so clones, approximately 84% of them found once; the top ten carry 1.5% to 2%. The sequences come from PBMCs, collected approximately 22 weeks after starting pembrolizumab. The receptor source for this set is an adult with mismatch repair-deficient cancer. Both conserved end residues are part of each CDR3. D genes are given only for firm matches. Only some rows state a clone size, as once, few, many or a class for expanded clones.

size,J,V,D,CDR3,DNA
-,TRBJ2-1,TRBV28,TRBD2,CASSPTGTSGSHEQFF,TGTGCCAGCAGTCCCACCGGGACTAGCGGGAGCCATGAGCAGTTCTTC
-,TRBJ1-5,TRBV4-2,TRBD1,CASSLAGQPPPGPQHF,TGTGCCAGCAGCCTGGCGGGACAGCCTCCCCCGGGGCCCCAGCATTTT
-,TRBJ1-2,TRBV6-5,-,CASSPPLPGGYTF,TGTGCCAGCAGTCCTCCTCTTCCCGGTGGCTACACCTTC
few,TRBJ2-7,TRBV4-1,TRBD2,CASSHSSGSGDEQYF,TGCGCCAGCAGCCATTCAAGCGGGAGTGGTGACGAGCAGTACTTC
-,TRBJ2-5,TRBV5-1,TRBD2,CASSSGWTSGQETQYF,TGCGCCAGCAGTTCGGGCTGGACTAGCGGGCAAGAGACCCAGTACTTC
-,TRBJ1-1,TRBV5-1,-,CASAKREDTEAFF,TGCGCCAGCGCCAAGAGGGAGGACACTGAAGCTTTCTTT
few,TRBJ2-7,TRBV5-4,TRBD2,CASSLGASGSIEQYF,TGTGCCAGCAGCTTGGGGGCTAGCGGGAGTATCGAGCAGTACTTC
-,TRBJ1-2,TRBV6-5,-,CASSLDRGYGYTF,TGTGCCAGCAGTTTGGACAGAGGCTATGGCTACACCTTC
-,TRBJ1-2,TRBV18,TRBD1,CASSDLQGTGYTF,TGTGCCAGCTCAGATTTACAGGGGACTGGCTACACCTTC
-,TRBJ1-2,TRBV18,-,CASSPLDTEYGYTF,TGTGCCAGCTCACCACTGGACACCGAATATGGCTACACCTTC
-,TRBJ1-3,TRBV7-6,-,CASSQPGMTGNTIYF,TGTGCCAGCAGCCAACCAGGGATGACTGGAAACACCATATATTTT
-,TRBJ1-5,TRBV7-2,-,CASSQAGIGGQPQHF,TGTGCCAGCAGCCAGGCAGGGATCGGGGGTCAGCCCCAGCATTTT
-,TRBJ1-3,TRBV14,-,CASSQLVSGNTIYF,TGTGCCAGCAGCCAGTTAGTGTCTGGAAACACCATATATTTT
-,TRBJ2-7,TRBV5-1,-,CASSLSQGGYEQYF,TGCGCCAGCAGCTTGTCCCAGGGGGGCTACGAGCAGTACTTC